The 26 T cell receptor beta chains below all came from one sample that was sequenced in a study of T cell changes during pregnancy in multiple sclerosis. The repertoire was sequenced with immunoSEQ multiplex PCR; TCRdb's copy has only in-frame clones and lacks some. Among about 98,000 clones listed, 92% were seen once. The sample was peripheral blood, taken after pregnancy. Receptors were obtained from a female donor in good health, enrolled as a control in a pregnancy study.

This clone was recorded only once. The genes are TRBV4-1 and TRBJ1-1; 7 bases align to TRBD1. Trimming cost V 3 bases and J 0 bases; bases outside gene matches: 7. The V gene's germline CDR1 is MGHRA and CDR2 YSYEKL. This CDR3 is built from 16 residues. This CDR3 is CASSHRTGALNTEAFF. The CDR3 bases are TGCGCCAGCAGCCACCGAACAGGGGCTCTGAACACTGAAGCTTTCTTT.

The chain has TRBV5-1 and TRBJ2-1, with 7 bases that match TRBD1. Germline assignment: CDR1 SGHRS and CDR2 YFSETQ. The CDR3 loop spans 13 amino acids. The V segment lost 0 bases and the J segment 6 bases; nucleotides outside the gene matches: 0. The CDR3 DNA follows: TGCGCCAGCAGCTTGGCAGGGGGCAATGAGCAGTTCTTC. Protein product: CASSLAGGNEQFF.

V and J are TRBV30 and TRBJ2-3; 7 bases agree with TRBD1. V shed 3 bases and J 0 bases; nucleotides not matched to a gene: 3. The germline V gene encodes CDR1 GTSNPN and CDR2 SVGIG (reference sequence). The CDR3 is 14 residues long. CDR3 coding DNA: TGTGCCTGGAGCCCAGGGGGTAGCACAGATACGCAGTATTTT. It is translated as CAWSPGGSTDTQYF.

The chain combines TRBV19 with TRBJ1-2; 8 bases align to TRBD1. CDR3 length: 14 amino acids. V was pared by 5 bases and J by 8 bases, with 10 bases of the junction left unmatched. CDR1 is LNHDA, CDR2 SQIVND, per germline (reference sequence). CDR3 loop: CASSSPGTGYGYTF. In DNA form, the CDR3 reads TGTGCCAGTAGTTCGCCCGGGACAGGTTACGGCTACACCTTC.

The chain combines TRBV20-1 with TRBJ1-2; D is unresolved. The CDR3 spans 11 residues. V lost 4 bases and J 3 bases, leaving 6 bases between the germline ends. Germline CDR1 DFQATT, CDR2 SNEGSKA (reference sequence). The CDR3 bases are TGCAGTGCTAACGGGGACTATGGCTACACCTTC. This gives the protein CSANGDYGYTF.

The rearrangement links TRBV7-6 to TRBJ2-5; 8 bases are shared with TRBD1. The CDR3 has 18 residues. V shed 5 bases, J shed 7 bases, and the junction held 21 bases outside the gene matches. Germline lookup yields CDR1 SGHVS and CDR2 FNYEAQ. The CDR3 region is CASSPDGVQGVGWGTQYF. For the CDR3, the DNA is TGTGCCAGCAGCCCAGATGGGGTACAGGGGGTTGGTTGGGGGACCCAGTACTTC.

The chain joins TRBV18 to TRBJ2-5; D call uncertain. Germline V gives CDR1 KGHSH, CDR2 LQKENI. V lost 0 bases to trimming and J lost 5 bases, with 7 bases between them. The CDR3 runs 13 residues. DNA for the CDR3: TGTGCCAGCTCACCACCGGCTCGCGAGACCCAGTACTTC. As protein: CASSPPARETQYF.

The chain joins TRBV6-1 to TRBJ1-2, with a possible D match to TRBD1 (5 bases). Trimming took 2 bases from V and 0 from J, leaving 10 bases between them. Germline assignment: CDR1 MNHNS and CDR2 SASEGT. The CDR3 consists of 15 residues. In nucleotides, the CDR3 is TGTGCCAGCAGTGAAACAGGTTTTCCTAACTATGGCTACACCTTC. It codes for CASSETGFPNYGYTF.

The V gene is TRBV30, the J gene TRBJ2-7; possibly TRBD1 for D (6 bases). The germline V and J ends were trimmed by 1 base and 4 bases, with 11 bases remaining between them. Germline CDR1 reads GTSNPN; CDR2 reads SVGIG (reference sequence). The CDR3 sequence is 13 residues long. The CDR3 reads CAWSGTGSYEQYF. The CDR3 DNA reads TGTGCCTGGAGTGGTACAGGGAGTTACGAGCAGTACTTC.

The chain links TRBV5-6 to TRBJ2-4, with D tentatively TRBD2 (7 bases). CDR3 size: 15 residues. Trimming took 0 bases from V and 4 from J, leaving 11 bases between them. The V gene's germline CDR1 is SGHDT and CDR2 YYEEEE. CDR3 in DNA: TGTGCCAGCAGCTTGGTGCGGGGGCGGAAAAACATTCAGTACTTC. It codes for CASSLVRGRKNIQYF.

This chain uses TRBV6-4 with TRBJ1-1; the D is unclear. Deletions cut 0 bases from V and 1 base from J, with 6 bases between. This CDR3 region has 14 residues. The germline gives CDR1 MRHNA, CDR2 SNTAGT. The CDR3 DNA is TGTGCCAGCAGTGACTCAGAGGAGAACACTGAAGCTTTCTTT. It translates to CASSDSEENTEAFF.

This clone was recorded only once. V is TRBV27 and J is TRBJ2-7; weak D call: TRBD2 (6 bases). The CDR3 covers 15 residues. Germline V gene lookup returns CDR1 MNHEY and CDR2 SMNVEV (reference sequence). V dropped 9 bases and J dropped 4 bases, with 22 bases sitting between them. The CDR3 bases are TGTGCCAGTATGACCAAAGGAGGGGCCCGGTACGAGCAGTACTTC. Amino acids: CASMTKGGARYEQYF.

The chain recombines TRBV2 with TRBJ1-1; D possibly corresponds to TRBD1 (6 bases). The V gene lost 4 bases and the J gene lost 5 bases, with 11 bases spanning the gap. This CDR3 comprises 13 residues. Germline V gene lookup returns CDR1 SNHLY and CDR2 FYNNEI. CDR3 amino acids: CASSAQGWTEAFF. The CDR3 DNA sequence: TGTGCCAGCAGTGCACAGGGCTGGACTGAAGCTTTCTTT. The full variable domain, its missing parts supplied by reference TRBV2 and TRBJ1-1, is EPEVTQTPSHQVTQMGQEVILRCVPISNHLYFYWYRQILGQKVEFLVSFYNNEISEKSEIFDDQFSVERPDGSNFTLKIRSTKLEDSAMYFCASSAQGWTEAFFGQGTRLTVV.

Only one count was recorded for this clone. The V call is TRBV7-8, the J call TRBJ1-5; 7 bases match TRBD1. CDR1 and CDR2 (germline): SGHVS, FQNEAQ. V gave up 4 bases and J gave up 0 bases; unmatched junction bases: 15. The CDR3 has 19 residues. In DNA form, the CDR3 reads TGTGCCAGCAGCTCTGCCAGGGCAGGGGGGCCCTATAGCAATCAGCCCCAGCATTTT. Amino acids: CASSSARAGGPYSNQPQHF. The full variable domain, rest sourced from reference TRBV7-8 and TRBJ1-5, is GAGVSQSPRYKVAKRGQDVALRCDPISGHVSLFWYQQALGQGPEFLTYFQNEAQLDKSGLPSDRFFAERPEGSVSTLKIQRTQQEDSAVYLCASSSARAGGPYSNQPQHFGDGTRLSIL.

This sequence joins TRBV25-1 and TRBJ2-1, with 8 bases aligning to TRBD1. The CDR3 has 15 amino acids. The germline gives CDR1 MGHDK, CDR2 SYGVNS. Germline trimming cut 3 bases from V and 7 bases from J; bases unmatched to any gene: 8. The CDR3 DNA reads as TGTGCCAGCAGTGATATCAGGGGGCAACTGAATGAGCAGTTCTTC. Translating it yields CASSDIRGQLNEQFF.

This clone was recorded only once. The chain employs TRBV18 and TRBJ1-5; the match to TRBD1 covers 7 bases. Germline CDR1 KGHSH, CDR2 LQKENI. Unmatched junction bases numbered 9, after V lost 2 bases and J lost 5 bases. CDR3 size: 16 residues. The CDR3 spells CASSPSETGMYQPQHF. CDR3 nucleotide sequence: TGTGCCAGCTCACCATCGGAGACAGGGATGTATCAGCCCCAGCATTTT.

V usage is TRBV6-5 and J usage is TRBJ1-5, with D perhaps matching TRBD1 (5 bases). V dropped 6 bases and J dropped 1 base, with 13 bases sitting between them. The CDR3 runs to 15 residues. CDR1 is MNHEY, CDR2 SVGAGI, per germline. CDR3 nucleotide sequence: TGTGCCAGCAGCGCAGGGAAAAGGAGCAATCAGCCCCAGCATTTT. Its protein is CASSAGKRSNQPQHF.

The chain employs TRBV19 and TRBJ1-2; TRBD1 aligns across 10 bases. CDR1 is LNHDA, CDR2 SQIVND, per germline (reference sequence). This CDR3 has 13 amino acids. The V segment lost 7 bases and the J segment 3 bases; nucleotides outside the gene matches: 2. CDR3 loop: CASNDRGHYGYTF. The CDR3 DNA reads as TGTGCCAGTAATGACAGGGGGCACTATGGCTACACCTTC.

This clone was seen only once. Written as DNA, the CDR3 is TGTGCCAGCAGCAAAGGTTCCAGGGTGTCCTACGAGCAGTACTTC. It codes for CASSKGSRVSYEQYF. This chain joins TRBV21-1 and TRBJ2-7; the listed D gene, TRBD1, was not tested against the DNA. TRBV21-1 is shown as a pseudogene. This CDR3 comprises 15 residues.

This chain uses TRBV6-1 with TRBJ1-5; D call uncertain. Trimming took off 6 bases at V and 5 bases at J, with 14 bases between the two ends. The CDR3 is made up of 14 amino acids. Germline CDR1 is MNHNS and CDR2 is SASEGT. CDR3 residues: CASRVLGRHQPQHF. The CDR3 nucleotides are TGTGCCAGCAGAGTTTTGGGGAGGCATCAGCCCCAGCATTTT.

The chain carries TRBV19 and TRBJ1-3; D gene ambiguous. V was cut by 1 base and J by 0 bases, with 10 bases left in between. The germline gives CDR1 LNHDA, CDR2 SQIVND (reference sequence). CDR3 length: 16 amino acids. This chain's CDR3 is CASSIVAGNSGNTIYF. In nucleotides, the CDR3 is TGTGCCAGTAGTATAGTAGCGGGGAACTCTGGAAACACCATATATTTT. The full variable domain, completed using reference TRBV19 and TRBJ1-3, is DGGITQSPKYLFRKEGQNVTLSCEQNLNHDAMYWYRQDPGQGLRLIYYSQIVNDFQKGDIAEGYSVSREKKESFPLTVTSAQKNPTAFYLCASSIVAGNSGNTIYFGEGSWLTVV.

V gene TRBV28 combines with J gene TRBJ2-7; tentative D call: TRBD1 (5 bases). Per the germline V gene, CDR1 is MDHEN and CDR2 is SYDVKM. The CDR3 sequence is 14 residues long. V lost 3 bases, J lost 6 bases, and 15 bases lay in between. The CDR3 sequence: CASSFLKGPVEQYF. In nucleotides, the CDR3 is TGTGCCAGCAGTTTTCTCAAGGGGCCGGTCGAGCAGTACTTC.

The chain carries TRBV4-1 and TRBJ1-4, with D unclear. CDR1 MGHRA and CDR2 YSYEKL come from the germline V gene. This CDR3 has 14 amino acids. V was clipped by 3 bases and J by 4 bases, with 9 bases between them. CDR3 DNA: TGCGCCAGCAGCCAGTTGACAAGTAATGAAAAACTGTTTTTT. Translating gives CASSQLTSNEKLFF.

The chain has TRBV18 and TRBJ1-1, with D perhaps matching TRBD1 (5 bases). The CDR3 loop spans 15 amino acids. Germline V gene data show CDR1 as KGHSH and CDR2 as LQKENI. V was cut by 3 bases and J by 5 bases, with 16 bases left in between. CDR3 loop: CASSPDGGTGTEAFF. CDR3 DNA: TGTGCCAGCTCACCCGACGGAGGGACGGGGACTGAAGCTTTCTTT.

The chain is built from TRBV19 and TRBJ2-6, with 7 bases identical to TRBD1. V shed 5 bases and J 3 bases; nucleotides not matched to a gene: 7. Looked up from germline, CDR1 is LNHDA and CDR2 is SQIVND (reference sequence). The CDR3 extends over 16 amino acids. The CDR3 loop is CASSAKTGNGANVLTF. The CDR3 DNA reads as TGTGCCAGTAGTGCAAAGACAGGGAATGGGGCCAACGTCCTGACTTTC.

There are a few counts of this clone. V gene TRBV13 combines with J gene TRBJ2-1; TRBD2 aligns across 15 bases. J lost 9 bases, V lost 2 bases, and 17 bases had no gene match. This CDR3 region has 20 residues. Germline V gene sequence: CDR1 PRHDT, CDR2 FYEKMQ (reference sequence). The CDR3 loop reads CASSLYKRTSGRGIQGEQFF. Here the CDR3 DNA reads TGTGCCAGCAGCTTATATAAGCGGACTAGCGGGAGGGGTATACAGGGTGAGCAGTTCTTC.